This passage covers 19 T cell receptor beta chains from one sample sequenced in a study of shared clonotypes between healthy human individuals. Some clones are missing from TCRdb's copy, which holds only in-frame ones; the method was immunoSEQ multiplex PCR. The profile shows millions of clones, approximately 95% of them singletons. The sequencing input was naive CD4+ T cells from PBMCs. Subset meaning: CD45RA+ positively selected. Receptors originate from a man younger than 35 in good health. Some clones in this sample may be carry-over from other donors' samples.

The gene calls are TRBV20-1 and TRBJ2-7; 8 bases line up with TRBD1. V lost 5 bases, J lost 7 bases, and 1 base stayed unmatched. Germline V lookup: CDR1 DFQATT, CDR2 SNEGSKA (reference sequence). There are 10 residues in the CDR3. As DNA, the CDR3 is TGCAGTGCTGGACAGGGAGAGCAGTACTTC. As protein: CSAGQGEQYF.

The V call is TRBV28, the J call TRBJ1-1, with D hard to call. The CDR3 is 14 residues long. CDR1 and CDR2 (germline): MDHEN, SYDVKM. V lost 5 bases to trimming and J lost 11 bases, with 21 bases between them. DNA for the CDR3: TGTGCCAGCAGTACAATCCCGCTGGCGACACGGGCTTTCTTT. Translated: CASSTIPLATRAFF. The entire variable domain, with the rest obtained from reference TRBV28 and TRBJ1-1, is as follows: DVKVTQSSRYLVKRTGEKVFLECVQDMDHENMFWYRQDPGLGLRLIYFSYDVKMKEKGDIPEGYSVSREKKERFSLILESASTNQTSMYLCASSTIPLATRAFFGQGTRLTVV.

This clone showed up just a few times. At the DNA level, this CDR3 is encoded by other sequences in the same sample as well. The chain joins TRBV28 to TRBJ1-1; D remains ambiguous. V was cut by 6 bases and J by 0 bases, with 2 bases left in between. Looked up from germline, CDR1 is MDHEN and CDR2 is SYDVKM. The CDR3 runs to 11 residues. In DNA form, the CDR3 reads TGTGCCAGCAGAATGAACACTGAAGCTTTCTTT. Translating gives CASRMNTEAFF.

The V call is TRBV2, the J call TRBJ2-7; TRBD1 matches 7 bases. The CDR3 has 14 amino acids. Looked up from germline, CDR1 is SNHLY and CDR2 is FYNNEI. V shed 8 bases, J shed 4 bases, and the junction held 11 bases outside the gene matches. In nucleotides, the CDR3 is TGTGCCAGCGGCCGGGACAGACAGACATACGAGCAGTACTTC. Translated, it gives CASGRDRQTYEQYF. Drawing the rest from reference TRBV2 and TRBJ2-7, the complete variable domain is EPEVTQTPSHQVTQMGQEVILRCVPISNHLYFYWYRQILGQKVEFLVSFYNNEISEKSEIFDDQFSVERPDGSNFTLKIRSTKLEDSAMYFCASGRDRQTYEQYFGPGTRLTVT.

The chain is built from TRBV7-6 and TRBJ2-3; 8 positions match TRBD2. With 5 bases clipped from V and 4 bases from J, the junction kept 5 bases outside the gene matches. This CDR3 is built from 14 residues. Looked up from germline, CDR1 is SGHVS and CDR2 is FNYEAQ. CDR3 region: CASSRQTSADTQYF. The DNA for the CDR3 is TGTGCCAGCAGCCGCCAGACTAGCGCAGATACGCAGTATTTT.

The chain couples TRBV19 to TRBJ2-7; TRBD1 matches at 9 bases. The CDR3 covers 14 residues. Germline V gene data show CDR1 as LNHDA and CDR2 as SQIVND (reference sequence). V dropped 9 bases and J dropped 4; count of bases not matched to a gene: 10. The DNA of the CDR3 is TGTGCCAGCAGGGAAGGACAGGGGACTTACGAGCAGTACTTC. Protein: CASREGQGTYEQYF.

The chain joins TRBV28 to TRBJ1-5; TRBD1 matches at 7 bases. From germline, CDR1 is MDHEN and CDR2 SYDVKM. Trimming removed 6 bases from V and 0 bases from J; junction bases left unmatched: 5. This CDR3 has 15 residues. The chain's CDR3 is CASSLTGSSNQPQHF. The CDR3 nucleotides read TGTGCCAGCAGCCTGACAGGGTCTAGCAATCAGCCCCAGCATTTT.

The chain employs TRBV7-2 and TRBJ2-2; TRBD2 aligns across 9 bases. The CDR3 is 15 residues long. Germline V gene sequence: CDR1 SGHTA, CDR2 FQGNSA. The trim removed 6 bases at V and 5 bases at J, leaving 7 bases unmatched. The CDR3 sequence: CASRIAGVGTGELFF. In DNA form, the CDR3 reads TGTGCCAGCAGAATAGCGGGAGTGGGGACCGGGGAGCTGTTTTTT. The full variable domain, its missing parts supplied by reference TRBV7-2 and TRBJ2-2, is GAGVSQSPSNKVTEKGKDVELRCDPISGHTALYWYRQSLGQGLEFLIYFQGNSAPDKSGLPSDRFSAERTGGSVSTLTIQRTQQEDSAVYLCASRIAGVGTGELFFGEGSRLTVL.

This chain uses TRBV29-1 with TRBJ2-3, with 10 nucleotides matching TRBD2. This CDR3 has 15 amino acids. CDR1 is SQVTM and CDR2 is ANQGSEA in the germline V gene. Trimming at V came to 3 bases and at J to 1 base, leaving 4 bases not matched to a gene. This CDR3 is CSVERTSGGTDTQYF. The CDR3 DNA reads TGCAGCGTTGAGCGAACTAGCGGGGGCACAGATACGCAGTATTTT.

This clone was seen a few times. Different DNA sequences within this sample yield the same CDR3. The chain employs TRBV18 and TRBJ1-5; D is ambiguous. The V gene lost 2 bases and the J gene lost 1 base, with 9 bases spanning the gap. Germline V gene sequence: CDR1 KGHSH, CDR2 LQKENI. This CDR3 is 15 amino acids long. The CDR3 DNA sequence: TGTGCCAGCTCACCAAGCGGGCTCAGCAATCAGCCCCAGCATTTT. Translated: CASSPSGLSNQPQHF.

This clone was observed once. The chain has TRBV18 and TRBJ2-3; 10 nucleotides align to TRBD2. Germline V gives CDR1 KGHSH, CDR2 LQKENI. The CDR3 consists of 15 residues. With V trimmed by 3 bases and J by 4 bases, 4 bases remained unmatched. In DNA form, the CDR3 reads TGTGCCAGCTCACCTTCAGCGGGAGGGTCAGATACGCAGTATTTT. Amino acid sequence: CASSPSAGGSDTQYF.

V gene TRBV6-1 combines with J gene TRBJ2-5; the match to TRBD1 covers 8 bases. This CDR3 region has 13 residues. V was pared by 4 bases and J by 6 bases, with 4 bases of the junction left unmatched. Germline CDR1 reads MNHNS; CDR2 reads SASEGT. In DNA, the CDR3 is TGTGCCAGCAGTGGGGGACAGGCCCAGACCCAGTACTTC. Its translation: CASSGGQAQTQYF.

The chain is built from TRBV7-2 and TRBJ1-2; 7 bases line up with TRBD1. CDR1 is SGHTA and CDR2 is FQGNSA in the germline V gene. The CDR3 contains 14 residues. V shed 1 base and J 7 bases; nucleotides not matched to a gene: 6. CDR3 amino acids: CASSLGPAGGGYTF. The CDR3 coding sequence is TGTGCCAGCAGCTTAGGGCCCGCAGGGGGTGGCTACACCTTC.

The chain links TRBV28 to TRBJ2-1, with 14 bases matching TRBD2. The CDR3 length is 20 residues. Unmatched junction bases numbered 11, after V lost 3 bases and J lost 1 base. CDR1 and CDR2 (germline): MDHEN, SYDVKM. The CDR3 spells CASSFLVGLAGEGSYNEQFF. CDR3 in DNA: TGTGCCAGCAGTTTTCTAGTGGGACTAGCGGGAGAAGGATCCTACAATGAGCAGTTCTTC.

The chain employs TRBV6-4 and TRBJ2-7; D is possibly TRBD1 (5 bases). The V gene lost 2 bases and the J gene lost 2 bases, with 13 bases spanning the gap. This CDR3 comprises 15 residues. Germline CDR1 MRHNA, CDR2 SNTAGT. The CDR3 coding sequence is TGTGCCAGCAGTGACGGACACGCTCCGACCTACGAGCAGTACTTC. Protein sequence: CASSDGHAPTYEQYF.

The chain is built from TRBV7-9 and TRBJ2-7, with D tentatively TRBD2 (5 bases). The V and J ends lost 5 bases and 4 bases respectively, with 18 bases between them. Germline V gene data show CDR1 as SEHNR and CDR2 as FQNEAQ (reference sequence). The CDR3 is made up of 15 amino acids. The CDR3 here is CASSLSVSGGYEQYF. DNA of the CDR3: TGTGCCAGCAGCCTATCGGTGAGCGGTGGGTACGAGCAGTACTTC.

This chain uses TRBV2 with TRBJ2-2, with a possible D match to TRBD2 (6 bases). Looked up from germline, CDR1 is SNHLY and CDR2 is FYNNEI. V dropped 2 bases and J dropped 1 base, with 14 bases sitting between them. There are 17 residues in the CDR3. The CDR3: CASSENGGVWNTGELFF. In DNA form, the CDR3 reads TGTGCCAGCAGTGAAAATGGCGGGGTGTGGAACACCGGGGAGCTGTTTTTT.

This clone was counted a single time. This sequence joins TRBV2 and TRBJ1-5; D unclear. Deletions cut 3 bases from V and 9 bases from J, with 12 bases between. The length of the CDR3 is 13 residues. Germline assignment: CDR1 SNHLY and CDR2 FYNNEI. The CDR3 is CASSENTYRPQHF. As DNA, the CDR3 is TGTGCCAGCAGTGAGAACACCTACAGGCCCCAGCATTTT.

The rearrangement uses TRBV28 and TRBJ2-3; D gene ambiguous. V lost 3 bases to trimming and J lost 5 bases, with 24 bases between them. The CDR3 contains 18 residues. Per the germline V gene, CDR1 is MDHEN and CDR2 is SYDVKM. The CDR3: CASSLWVAKTPPGDTQYF. For the CDR3, the DNA is TGTGCCAGCAGTTTGTGGGTGGCAAAGACCCCCCCGGGAGATACGCAGTATTTT.